This entry lists 2 T cell receptor beta chains sequenced from one sample in a study of shared clonotypes between healthy human individuals. Sequencing used immunoSEQ multiplex PCR; TCRdb keeps in-frame clones, though not all of them. The sample includes approximately 350,000 clones, about 74% seen only once; the top ten take about 9.4%. The sample taken for sequencing was memory CD4+ T cells sorted from blood. Indicated subset: CD45RA-negative fraction. The receptors come from a man aged 25 to 45 in good health.

The chain is built from TRBV9 and TRBJ2-7; D gene ambiguous. The CDR3 covers 15 residues. The germline CDR1 and CDR2 sequences are SGDLS and YYNGEE. V lost 0 bases and J lost 4, with 14 bases in between. CDR3 protein: CASSVAPNTEYEQYF. CDR3 bases: TGTGCCAGCAGCGTAGCCCCCAACACGGAATACGAGCAGTACTTC. Supplemented by reference TRBV9 and TRBJ2-7, the full variable domain reads DSGVTQTPKHLITATGQRVTLRCSPRSGDLSVYWYQQSLDQGLQFLIQYYNGEERAKGNILERFSAQQFPDLHSELNLSSLELGDSALYFCASSVAPNTEYEQYFGPGTRLTVT.

The V call is TRBV18, the J call TRBJ2-1; weak D call: TRBD2 (6 bases). Germline assignment: CDR1 KGHSH and CDR2 LQKENI. The CDR3 is 14 residues long. V was clipped by 4 bases and J by 7 bases, with 14 bases between them. CDR3 protein: CASSLIRDLNEQFF. For the CDR3, the DNA is TGTGCCAGCTCACTTATCCGGGACTTAAATGAGCAGTTCTTC.